What follows is one T cell receptor (beta chain) and its context. One base away lies a much larger clone, so this may be a sequencing read error. This is likely a read error, given that the CDR3 carries no conserved phenylalanine or tryptophan at its end. The CDR3 has 13 amino acids. V was cut by 1 base and J by 7 bases, with 7 bases left in between. Germline V lookup: CDR1 KGHDR, CDR2 SFDVKD. The record originates from a study of patients and donors after allogeneic stem cell transplantation. TCRdb used MiXCR to reprocess the RT-PCR reads, holding one entry per CDR3 protein. The table has about 960,000 distinct CDR3 sequences, about a sixth seen once; the top ten hold around 6%.

V gene TRBV24-1 combines with J gene TRBJ2-1; D perhaps matches TRBD2 (5 bases). This receptor was obtained from a human donor who was either an allogeneic HSCT recipient or a stem cell or donor lymphocyte infusion donor (not recorded which). It is not recorded whose cells these are; they may come from a transplant donor. The sample consisted of blood, either unsorted or a sorted T cell fraction (not recorded which). CDR3 coding DNA: TGTGCCACCAGTGATTTCTCGGGAAATGAGCAGTTCTCC. Its translation: CATSDFSGNEQFS.